Listed here is a single T cell receptor (beta chain). The record originates from a study of T cell changes during pregnancy in multiple sclerosis. The J segment lost 5 bases and the V segment lost 3 bases, leaving 7 bases of the junction unmatched. Germline V lookup: CDR1 LNHNV, CDR2 YYDKDF (reference sequence). This CDR3 is 14 amino acids long. Sequenced by immunoSEQ multiplex PCR; TCRdb stores in-frame clones only, minus some. The table records approximately 92,000 clones, roughly 90% of them present only once. The clonotype was recovered from a female donor with multiple sclerosis, enrolled in a pregnancy study. Specimen: peripheral blood, collected in the first trimester of pregnancy. This chain uses TRBV15 with TRBJ2-7, with TRBD2 matching over 7 bases. CDR3 coding DNA: TGTGCCACCAGCAGTGGGGGGGGTGCGCACGAGCAGTACTTC. As protein: CATSSGGGAHEQYF.